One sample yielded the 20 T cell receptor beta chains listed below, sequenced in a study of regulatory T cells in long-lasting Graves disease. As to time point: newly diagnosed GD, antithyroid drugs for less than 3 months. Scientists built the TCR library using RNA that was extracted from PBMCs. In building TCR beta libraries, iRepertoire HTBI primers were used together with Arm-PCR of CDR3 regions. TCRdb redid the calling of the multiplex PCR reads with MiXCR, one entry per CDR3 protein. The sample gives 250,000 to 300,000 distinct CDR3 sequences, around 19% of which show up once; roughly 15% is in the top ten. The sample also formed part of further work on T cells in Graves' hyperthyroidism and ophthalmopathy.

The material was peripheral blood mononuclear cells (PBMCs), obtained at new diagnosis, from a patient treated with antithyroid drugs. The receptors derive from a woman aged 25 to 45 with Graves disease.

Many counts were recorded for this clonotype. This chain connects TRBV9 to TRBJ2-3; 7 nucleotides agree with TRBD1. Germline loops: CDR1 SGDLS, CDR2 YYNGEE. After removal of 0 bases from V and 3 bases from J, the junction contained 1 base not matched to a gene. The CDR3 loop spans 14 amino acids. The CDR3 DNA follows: TGTGCCAGCAGCGTAGGACAGGGTACAGATACGCAGTATTTT. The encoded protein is CASSVGQGTDTQYF.

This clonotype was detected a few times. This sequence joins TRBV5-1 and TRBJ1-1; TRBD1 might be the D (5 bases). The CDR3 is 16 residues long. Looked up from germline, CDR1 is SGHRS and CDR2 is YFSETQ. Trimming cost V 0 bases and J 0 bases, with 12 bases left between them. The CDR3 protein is CASSLGDQGMNTEAFF. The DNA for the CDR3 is TGCGCCAGCAGCTTGGGGGACCAGGGAATGAACACTGAAGCTTTCTTT. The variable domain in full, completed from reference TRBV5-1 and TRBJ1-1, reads KAGVTQTPRYLIKTRGQQVTLSCSPISGHRSVSWYQQTPGQGLQFLFEYFSETQRNKGNFPGRFSGRQFSNSRSEMNVSTLELGDSALYLCASSLGDQGMNTEAFFGQGTRLTVV.

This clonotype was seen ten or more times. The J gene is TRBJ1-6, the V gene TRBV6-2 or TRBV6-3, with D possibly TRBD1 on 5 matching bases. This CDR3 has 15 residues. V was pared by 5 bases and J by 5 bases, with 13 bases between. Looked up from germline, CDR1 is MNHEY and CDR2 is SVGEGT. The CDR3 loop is CASSVLQANNSPLHF. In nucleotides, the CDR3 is TGTGCCAGCAGTGTCTTACAGGCAAATAATTCACCCCTCCACTTT.

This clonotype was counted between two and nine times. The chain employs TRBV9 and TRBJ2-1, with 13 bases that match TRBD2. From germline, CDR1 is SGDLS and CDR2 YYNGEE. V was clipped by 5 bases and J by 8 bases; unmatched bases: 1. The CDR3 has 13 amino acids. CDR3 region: CASRTSGGHEQFF. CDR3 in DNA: TGTGCCAGCAGGACTAGCGGGGGGCATGAGCAGTTCTTC.

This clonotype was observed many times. CDR3 in DNA: TGTGCCACCAGCAGAGCGGGGCAGGGGAACACTGAAGCTTTCTTT. Residues: CATSRAGQGNTEAFF. V is TRBV15 and J is TRBJ1-1, with TRBD1 as a possible D gene (5 bases). Per the germline V gene, CDR1 is LNHNV and CDR2 is YYDKDF (reference sequence). The V and J ends lost 1 base and 1 base respectively, with 10 bases between them. The CDR3 is made up of 15 amino acids.

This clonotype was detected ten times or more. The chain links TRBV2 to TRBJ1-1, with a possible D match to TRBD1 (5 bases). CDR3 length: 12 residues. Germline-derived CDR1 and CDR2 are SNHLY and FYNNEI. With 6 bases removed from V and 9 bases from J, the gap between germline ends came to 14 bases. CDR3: CASSLQALKAFF. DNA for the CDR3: TGTGCCAGCAGCCTACAGGCCCTGAAAGCTTTCTTT.

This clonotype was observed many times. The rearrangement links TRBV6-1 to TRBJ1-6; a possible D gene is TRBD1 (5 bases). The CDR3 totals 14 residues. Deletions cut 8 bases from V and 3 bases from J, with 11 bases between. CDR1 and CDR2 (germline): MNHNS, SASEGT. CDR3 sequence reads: CASGRDFYNSPLHF. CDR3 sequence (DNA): TGTGCCAGCGGCCGGGACTTCTATAATTCACCCCTCCACTTT.

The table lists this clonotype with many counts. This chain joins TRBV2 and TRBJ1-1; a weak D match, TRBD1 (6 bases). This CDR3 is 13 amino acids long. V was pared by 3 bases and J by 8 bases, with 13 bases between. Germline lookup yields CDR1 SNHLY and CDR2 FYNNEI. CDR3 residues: CASSERVQGEAFF. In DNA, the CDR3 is TGTGCCAGCAGTGAGAGGGTTCAGGGGGAAGCTTTCTTT. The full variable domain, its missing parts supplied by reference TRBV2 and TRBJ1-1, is EPEVTQTPSHQVTQMGQEVILRCVPISNHLYFYWYRQILGQKVEFLVSFYNNEISEKSEIFDDQFSVERPDGSNFTLKIRSTKLEDSAMYFCASSERVQGEAFFGQGTRLTVV.

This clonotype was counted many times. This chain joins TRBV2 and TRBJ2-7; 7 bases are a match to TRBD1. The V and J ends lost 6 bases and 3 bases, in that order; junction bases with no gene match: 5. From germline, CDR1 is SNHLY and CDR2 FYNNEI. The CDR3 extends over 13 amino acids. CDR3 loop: CASRRDRDYEQYF. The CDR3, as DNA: TGTGCCAGCAGAAGGGACAGAGACTACGAGCAGTACTTC.

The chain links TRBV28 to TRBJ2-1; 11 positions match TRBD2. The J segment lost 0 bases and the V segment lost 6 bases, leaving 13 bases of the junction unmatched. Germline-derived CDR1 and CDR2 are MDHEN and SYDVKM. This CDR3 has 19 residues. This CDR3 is CASRTVSSGGPGSYNEQFF. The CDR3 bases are TGTGCCAGCAGAACTGTTTCTAGCGGGGGGCCCGGCTCCTACAATGAGCAGTTCTTC.

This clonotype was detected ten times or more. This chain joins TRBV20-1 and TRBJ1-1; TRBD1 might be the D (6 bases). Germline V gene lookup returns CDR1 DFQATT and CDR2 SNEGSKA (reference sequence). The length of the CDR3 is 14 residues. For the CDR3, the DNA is TGCAGCAGCCGCGGGGGCGCCCGGAACACTGAAGCTTTCTTT. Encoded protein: CSSRGGARNTEAFF.

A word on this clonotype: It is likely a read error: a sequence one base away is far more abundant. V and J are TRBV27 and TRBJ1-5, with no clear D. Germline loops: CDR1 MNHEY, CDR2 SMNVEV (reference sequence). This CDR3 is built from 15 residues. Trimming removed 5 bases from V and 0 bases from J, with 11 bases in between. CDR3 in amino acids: CASSDKHISNQPQHF. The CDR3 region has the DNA TGTGCCAGCAGTGACAAACACATTAGCAATCAGCCCCAGCATTTT.

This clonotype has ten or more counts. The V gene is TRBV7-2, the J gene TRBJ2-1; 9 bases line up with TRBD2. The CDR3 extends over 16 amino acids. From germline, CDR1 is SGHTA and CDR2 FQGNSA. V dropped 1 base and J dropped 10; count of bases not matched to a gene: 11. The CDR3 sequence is CASSLGGRGGLREQFF. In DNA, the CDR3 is TGTGCCAGCAGCTTAGGAGGGCGGGGGGGCCTCAGGGAGCAGTTCTTC. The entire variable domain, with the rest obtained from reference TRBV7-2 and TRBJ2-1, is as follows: GAGVSQSPSNKVTEKGKDVELRCDPISGHTALYWYRQSLGQGLEFLIYFQGNSAPDKSGLPSDRFSAERTGGSVSTLTIQRTQQEDSAVYLCASSLGGRGGLREQFFGPGTRLTVL.

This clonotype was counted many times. CDR3 region: CSARQRRGGGNQPQHF. DNA for the CDR3: TGCAGTGCTAGACAACGGCGGGGAGGCGGCAATCAGCCCCAGCATTTT. The rearrangement links TRBV20-1 to TRBJ1-5; no clear D gene. V lost 2 bases and J lost 2, with 16 bases in between. The CDR3 has 16 residues. CDR1 and CDR2 (germline): DFQATT, SNEGSKA (reference sequence).

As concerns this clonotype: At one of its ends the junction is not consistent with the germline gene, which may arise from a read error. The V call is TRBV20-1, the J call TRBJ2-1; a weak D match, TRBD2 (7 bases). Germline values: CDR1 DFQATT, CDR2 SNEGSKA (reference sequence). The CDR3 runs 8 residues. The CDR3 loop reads CSASGGHF. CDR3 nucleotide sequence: TGCAGTGCTAGCGGGGGGCACTTC.

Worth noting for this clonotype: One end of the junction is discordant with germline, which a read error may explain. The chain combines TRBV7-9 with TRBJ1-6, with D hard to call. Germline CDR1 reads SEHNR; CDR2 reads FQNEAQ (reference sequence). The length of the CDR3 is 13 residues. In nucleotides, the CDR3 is TGTGCCAGCAGCTTAGTTAGGGATTCACCCATCCACTTT. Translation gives CASSLVRDSPIHF. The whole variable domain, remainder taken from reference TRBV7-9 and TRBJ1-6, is DTGVSQNPRHKITKRGQNVTFRCDPISEHNRLYWYRQTLGQGPEFLTYFQNEAQLEKSRLLSDRFSAERPKGSFSTLEIQRTEQGDSAMYLCASSLVRDSPIHFGNGTRLTVT.

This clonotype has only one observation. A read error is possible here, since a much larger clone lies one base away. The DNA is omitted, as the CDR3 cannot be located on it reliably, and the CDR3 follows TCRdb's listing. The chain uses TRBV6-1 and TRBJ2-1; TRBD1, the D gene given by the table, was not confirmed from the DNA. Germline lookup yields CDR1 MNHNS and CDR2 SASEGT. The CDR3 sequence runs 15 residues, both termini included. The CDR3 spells CLCQQAHQGSYEQFF.

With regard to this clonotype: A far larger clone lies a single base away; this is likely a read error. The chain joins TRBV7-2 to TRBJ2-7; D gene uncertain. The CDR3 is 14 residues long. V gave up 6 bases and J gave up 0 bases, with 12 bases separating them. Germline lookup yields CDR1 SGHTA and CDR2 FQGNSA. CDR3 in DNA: TGTGCCAGCAGGAGGCCAGGAAGCTCCTACGAGCAGTACTTC. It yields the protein CASRRPGSSYEQYF.

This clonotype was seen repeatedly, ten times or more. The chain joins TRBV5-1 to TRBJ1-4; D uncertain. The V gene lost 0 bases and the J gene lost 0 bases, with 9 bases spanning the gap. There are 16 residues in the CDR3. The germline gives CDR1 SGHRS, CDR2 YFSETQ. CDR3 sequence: CASSLGAPATNEKLFF. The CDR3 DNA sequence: TGCGCCAGCAGCTTGGGAGCGCCAGCAACTAATGAAAAACTGTTTTTT. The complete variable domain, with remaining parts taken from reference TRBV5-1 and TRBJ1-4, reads KAGVTQTPRYLIKTRGQQVTLSCSPISGHRSVSWYQQTPGQGLQFLFEYFSETQRNKGNFPGRFSGRQFSNSRSEMNVSTLELGDSALYLCASSLGAPATNEKLFFGSGTQLSVL.

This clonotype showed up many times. CDR3 in amino acids: CPAAESNQPQHF. In DNA form, the CDR3 reads TGTCCGGCCGCTGAATCCAATCAGCCCCAGCATTTT. J is TRBJ1-5 and V is TRBV7-7, with D hard to call. Per germline, CDR1 SSHAT and CDR2 FNYEAQ (reference sequence). CDR3 size: 12 residues.